The TCR beta chain described here comes from a study of monozygotic twins with inflammatory bowel disease. Findings of the study overall: Healthy co-twins showed greater TCRbeta diversity (inverse Simpson) than IBD patients. Any single strong signal or clonotype tied to IBD lacked support. It was observed that concordant and discordant twins did not differ in repertoire similarity, possibly given limited power.

Germline V gives CDR1 KGHSH, CDR2 LQKENI. The CDR3 runs 14 residues. Of note for this clonotype: What it recognizes is unknown.

The quantity of total RNA per TCR library was around 3.5 ug. No DNA is given; TCRdb re-called the 5' RACE reads and lists each CDR3 protein once. This listing includes a few hundred thousand distinct CDR3 sequences. This TCR was recovered from a human donor with ulcerative colitis or Crohn's disease, or a healthy co-twin of an affected twin (not recorded which). The chain recombines TRBV18 with TRBJ1-1. Sequenced material: blood. Here the CDR3 reads CASSPVSWGTEAFF.